Sequencing of this TCR beta chain was carried out in a study of CD8+ T cells in alopecia areata. Documented treatment: oral pan-JAK inhibitor, 5-10 mg twice daily. As part of sample collection, lesional scalp punch biopsies and peripheral blood were taken from alopecia areata patients. Extracted RNA was reverse transcribed into cDNA, the sequencing template. Sequencing used immunoSEQ multiplex PCR; TCRdb keeps in-frame clones, though not all of them. The data show about 200,000 clones, roughly 60% seen once. Germline values: CDR1 MNHNY, CDR2 SVGAGI (reference sequence). The CDR3 is 15 residues long. With 2 bases clipped from V and 1 base from J, the junction kept 4 bases outside the gene matches.

The rearrangement links TRBV6-6 to TRBJ2-5, with TRBD2 matching over 7 bases. The input for sequencing was CD4+ T cells sorted from blood, taken at week 24, from a patient treated with tofacitinib. This receptor was taken from a human donor with alopecia areata. CDR3 sequence (DNA): TGTGCCAGCAGTTACGGGGGGGATATCCAAGAGACCCAGTACTTC. It encodes CASSYGGDIQETQYF.